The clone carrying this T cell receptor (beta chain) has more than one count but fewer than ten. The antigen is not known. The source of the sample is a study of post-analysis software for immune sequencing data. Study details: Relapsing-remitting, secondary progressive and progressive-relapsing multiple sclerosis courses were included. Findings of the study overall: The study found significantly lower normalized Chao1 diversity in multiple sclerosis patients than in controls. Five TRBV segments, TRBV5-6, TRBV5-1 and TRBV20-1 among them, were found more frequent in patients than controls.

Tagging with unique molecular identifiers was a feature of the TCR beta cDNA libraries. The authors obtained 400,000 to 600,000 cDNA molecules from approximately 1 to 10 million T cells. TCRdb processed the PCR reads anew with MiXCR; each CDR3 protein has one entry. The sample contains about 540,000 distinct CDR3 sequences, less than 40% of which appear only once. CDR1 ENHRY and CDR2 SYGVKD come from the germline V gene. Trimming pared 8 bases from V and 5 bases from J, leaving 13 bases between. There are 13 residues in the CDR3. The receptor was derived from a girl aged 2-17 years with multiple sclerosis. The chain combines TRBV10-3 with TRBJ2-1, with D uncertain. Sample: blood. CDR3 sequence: CAIRGGTDNEQFF. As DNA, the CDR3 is TGTGCCATCCGCGGCGGCACAGACAATGAGCAGTTCTTC.